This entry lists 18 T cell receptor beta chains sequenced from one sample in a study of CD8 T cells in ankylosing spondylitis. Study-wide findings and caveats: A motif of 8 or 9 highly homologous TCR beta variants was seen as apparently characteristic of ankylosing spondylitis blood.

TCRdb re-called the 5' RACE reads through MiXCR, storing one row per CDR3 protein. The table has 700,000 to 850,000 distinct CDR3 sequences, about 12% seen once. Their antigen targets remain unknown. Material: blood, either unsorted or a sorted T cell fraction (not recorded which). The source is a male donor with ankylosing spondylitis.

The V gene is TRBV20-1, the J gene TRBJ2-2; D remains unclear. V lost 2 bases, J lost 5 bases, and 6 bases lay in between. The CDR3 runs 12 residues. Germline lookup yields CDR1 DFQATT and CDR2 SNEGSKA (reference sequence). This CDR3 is CSARYVTGELFF. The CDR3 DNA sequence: TGCAGTGCTAGATACGTTACCGGGGAGCTGTTTTTT.

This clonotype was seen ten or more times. CDR3 sequence reads: CASITVGGEQFF. In nucleotides, the CDR3 is TGTGCCAGCATCACAGTGGGGGGTGAGCAGTTCTTC. V and J are TRBV12-3 or TRBV12-4 and TRBJ2-1; D possibly corresponds to TRBD2 (6 bases). V lost 7 bases, J lost 9 bases, and 13 bases lay in between. This CDR3 is built from 12 residues.

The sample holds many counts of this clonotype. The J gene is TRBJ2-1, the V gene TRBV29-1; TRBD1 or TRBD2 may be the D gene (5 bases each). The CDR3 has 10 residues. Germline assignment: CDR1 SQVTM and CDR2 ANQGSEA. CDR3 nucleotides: TGCGTCGGATGGGGGAATGAGCAGTTCTTC. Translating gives CVGWGNEQFF.

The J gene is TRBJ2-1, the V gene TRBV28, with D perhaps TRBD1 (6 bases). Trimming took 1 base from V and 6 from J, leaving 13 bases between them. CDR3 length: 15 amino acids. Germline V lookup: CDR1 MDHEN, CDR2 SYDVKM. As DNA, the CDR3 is TGTGCCAGCAGTTTATACCGGACAGAGATCAATGAGCAGTTCTTC. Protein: CASSLYRTEINEQFF.

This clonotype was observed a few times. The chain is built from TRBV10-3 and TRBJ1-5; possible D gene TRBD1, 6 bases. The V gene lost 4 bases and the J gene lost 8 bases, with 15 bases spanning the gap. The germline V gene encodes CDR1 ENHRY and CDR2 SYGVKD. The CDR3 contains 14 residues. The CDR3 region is CAISASEEGEPQHF. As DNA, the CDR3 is TGTGCCATCAGTGCCAGCGAGGAGGGGGAGCCCCAGCATTTT.

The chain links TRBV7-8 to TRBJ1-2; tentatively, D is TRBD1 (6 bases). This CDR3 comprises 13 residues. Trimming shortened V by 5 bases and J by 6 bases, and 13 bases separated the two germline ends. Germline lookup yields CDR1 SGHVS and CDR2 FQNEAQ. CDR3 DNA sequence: TGTGCCAGCAGCCACATATACAGGGATGGCTACACCTTC. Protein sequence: CASSHIYRDGYTF.

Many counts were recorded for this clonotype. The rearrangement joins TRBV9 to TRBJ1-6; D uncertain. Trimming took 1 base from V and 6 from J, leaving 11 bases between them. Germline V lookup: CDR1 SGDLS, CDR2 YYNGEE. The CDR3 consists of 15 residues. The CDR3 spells CASSVYDITNSPLHF. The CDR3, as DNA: TGTGCCAGCAGCGTATATGACATTACTAATTCACCCCTCCACTTT.

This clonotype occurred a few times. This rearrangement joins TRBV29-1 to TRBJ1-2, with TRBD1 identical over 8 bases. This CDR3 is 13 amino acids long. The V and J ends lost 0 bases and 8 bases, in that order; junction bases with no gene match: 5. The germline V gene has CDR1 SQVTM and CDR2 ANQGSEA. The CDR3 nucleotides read TGCAGCGTTGAAGACCAGGGGGCTTGGGGCTACACCTTC. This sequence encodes CSVEDQGAWGYTF.

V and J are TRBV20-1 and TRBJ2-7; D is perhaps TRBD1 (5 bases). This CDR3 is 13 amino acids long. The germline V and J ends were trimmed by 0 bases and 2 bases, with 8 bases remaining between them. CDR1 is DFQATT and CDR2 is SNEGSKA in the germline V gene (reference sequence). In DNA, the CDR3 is TGCAGTGCTAGAGATCAGGGAACCTACGAGCAGTACTTC. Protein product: CSARDQGTYEQYF.

CDR3 amino acids: CSAYLVEQYF. In DNA, the CDR3 is TGCAGTGCTTACCTAGTCGAGCAGTACTTC. The genes are TRBV20-1 and TRBJ2-7; D remains ambiguous. The CDR3 runs 10 residues. V dropped 5 bases and J dropped 6 bases, with 8 bases sitting between them. Per germline, CDR1 DFQATT and CDR2 SNEGSKA (reference sequence).

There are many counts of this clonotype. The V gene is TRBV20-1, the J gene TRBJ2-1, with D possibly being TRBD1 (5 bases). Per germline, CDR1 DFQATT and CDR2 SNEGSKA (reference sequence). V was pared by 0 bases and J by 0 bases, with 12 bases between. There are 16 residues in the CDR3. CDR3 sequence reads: CSARDPRQGSYNEQFF. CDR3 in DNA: TGCAGTGCTAGAGATCCTAGGCAGGGCTCCTACAATGAGCAGTTCTTC.

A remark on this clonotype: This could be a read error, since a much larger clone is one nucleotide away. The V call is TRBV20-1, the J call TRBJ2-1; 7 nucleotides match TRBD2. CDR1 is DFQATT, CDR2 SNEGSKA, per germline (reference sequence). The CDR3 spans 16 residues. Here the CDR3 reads CSARLKRDSDYTEQFF. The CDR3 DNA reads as TGCAGTGCTAGGTTGAAGCGGGACTCGGACTACACTGAGCAGTTCTTC.

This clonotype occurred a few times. The CDR3: CASSLVNVAPYGYTF. In nucleotides, the CDR3 is TGTGCCAGCAGCTTAGTGAACGTGGCCCCCTATGGCTACACCTTC. This sequence joins TRBV7-8 and TRBJ1-2; D gene ambiguous. Trimming took off 1 base at V and 4 bases at J, with 13 bases between the two ends. The germline V gene has CDR1 SGHVS and CDR2 FQNEAQ. The length of the CDR3 is 15 residues. The full variable domain, in which reference TRBV7-8 and TRBJ1-2 provide the parts outside the CDR3, is GAGVSQSPRYKVAKRGQDVALRCDPISGHVSLFWYQQALGQGPEFLTYFQNEAQLDKSGLPSDRFFAERPEGSVSTLKIQRTQQEDSAVYLCASSLVNVAPYGYTFGSGTRLTVV.

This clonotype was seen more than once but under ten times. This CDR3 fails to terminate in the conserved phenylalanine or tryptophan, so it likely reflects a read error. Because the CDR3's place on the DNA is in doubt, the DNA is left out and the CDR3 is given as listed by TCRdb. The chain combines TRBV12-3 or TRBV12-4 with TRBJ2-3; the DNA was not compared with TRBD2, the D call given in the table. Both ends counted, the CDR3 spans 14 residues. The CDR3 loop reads CASSWYSVAGDPQM.

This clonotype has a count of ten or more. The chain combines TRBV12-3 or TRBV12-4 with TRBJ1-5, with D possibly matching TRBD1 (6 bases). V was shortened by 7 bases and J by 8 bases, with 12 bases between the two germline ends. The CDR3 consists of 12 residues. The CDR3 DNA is TGTGCCAGCAAAACCAGGGGTAAGCCCCAGCATTTT. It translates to CASKTRGKPQHF.

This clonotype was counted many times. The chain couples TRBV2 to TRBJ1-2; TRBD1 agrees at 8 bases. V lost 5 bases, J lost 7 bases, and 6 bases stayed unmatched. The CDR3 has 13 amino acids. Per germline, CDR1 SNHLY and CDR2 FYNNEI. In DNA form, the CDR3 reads TGTGCCAGCAGTCAAACAGGGGGAGTTGGCTACACCTTC. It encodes CASSQTGGVGYTF.

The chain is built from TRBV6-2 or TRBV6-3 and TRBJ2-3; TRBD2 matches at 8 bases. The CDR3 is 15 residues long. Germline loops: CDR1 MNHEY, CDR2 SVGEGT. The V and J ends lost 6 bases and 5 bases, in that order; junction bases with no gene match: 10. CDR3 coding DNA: TGTGCCAGCAGGCCAGCGGGAGTTGGAGGAGATACGCAGTATTTT. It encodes CASRPAGVGGDTQYF.

CDR3 DNA: TGTGCCAGCAGCCAGTATCTGGAGTACAATGAGCAGTTCTTC. It translates to CASSQYLEYNEQFF. The genes are TRBV12-3 or TRBV12-4 and TRBJ2-1; D unclear. The CDR3 has 14 amino acids. Trimming left V 6 bases short and J 4 bases short, with 13 bases between.